These T cell receptor beta chains were read from a single sample in a study of cytomegalovirus exposure and HLA in healthy donors. Sequencing was performed with immunoSEQ multiplex PCR; in TCRdb, only in-frame clones are kept and a portion is missing. The sample has about 100,000 clones, around 74% seen once. Sequenced: PBMCs. These receptor sequences come from a man aged 40-49 years in good health and CMV-seropositive. CDR3s include the opening cysteine and the closing phenylalanine or tryptophan. A D gene is named only where the DNA matches it firmly. Clone size is shown for a subset of rows, as once, few, many or a class of expanded clone.

d_gene	v_gene	abundance	j_gene	CDR3nt	CDR3aa
TRBD1	TRBV18	NA	TRBJ1-1	TGTGCCAGCTCACCATTTACAGGGGGCGAGGAAACTGAAGCTTTCTTT	CASSPFTGGEETEAFF
TRBD1	TRBV2	NA	TRBJ2-1	TGTGCCAGCAGCGACAGGGGGAATGAGCAGTTCTTC	CASSDRGNEQFF
NA	TRBV7-9	NA	TRBJ1-1	TGTTCCAGCAGCTTAGCAAACACGGCGGGCACTGAAGCTTTCTTT	CSSSLANTAGTEAFF
TRBD2	TRBV27	NA	TRBJ2-2	TGTGCCAGCAAGTTTGGTAGCGGGGCTGGGGAGCTGTTTTTT	CASKFGSGAGELFF
NA	TRBV11-1	NA	TRBJ1-1	TGTGCCAGCAGCTCCAGGGTTCGTAACACTGAAGCTTTCTTT	CASSSRVRNTEAFF
NA	TRBV6-5	NA	TRBJ2-3	TGTGCCAGCAGTGGGGGGTCCACAGATACGCAGTATTTT	CASSGGSTDTQYF
NA	TRBV15	NA	TRBJ2-7	TGTGCCACCAGCAGAGAAAGGGGCGGCTCCTACGAGCAGTACTTC	CATSRERGGSYEQYF
NA	TRBV15	few	TRBJ1-6	TGTGCCACCAGCAGGCTTACCAGGGGCCGAGTATGGGATTCACCCCTCCACTTT	CATSRLTRGRVWDSPLHF
NA	TRBV9	few	TRBJ2-3	TGTGCCAGCAGCGACGAGCGGGATACGCAGTATTTT	CASSDERDTQYF
NA	TRBV18	once	TRBJ1-1	TGTGCCAGCTCACCACCCCAGGGGAAAGCTTTCTTT	CASSPPQGKAFF
NA	TRBV11-2	NA	TRBJ2-5	TGTGCCAGCAGCCTAGTGGCGGGGCGGGGAGAGACCCAGTACTTC	CASSLVAGRGETQYF
TRBD1	TRBV15	few	TRBJ2-7	TGTGCCACCAGCTTGGGACAGGGTTCCGACGAGCAGTACTTC	CATSLGQGSDEQYF
TRBD2	TRBV7-8	NA	TRBJ2-5	TGTGCCAGCAGCTTAGGCTTGGGGGGAGGGCTAGAGACCCAGTACTTC	CASSLGLGGGLETQYF
TRBD1	TRBV28	once	TRBJ1-1	TGTGCCAGCAGTTTAACCGGACAGGGGGCCGCTTTCTTT	CASSLTGQGAAFF
TRBD2	TRBV27	NA	TRBJ2-7	TGTGCCAGCAGTTTTAAGACTAGCGGGTACTACGAGCAGTACTTC	CASSFKTSGYYEQYF
TRBD2	TRBV5-5	NA	TRBJ2-2	TGTGCCAGCAGCACCGGGACTATTCCGACCGGGGAGCTGTTTTTT	CASSTGTIPTGELFF
NA	TRBV19	NA	TRBJ2-3	TGTGCCAGTATGGACTGGTTAGATACGCAGTATTTT	CASMDWLDTQYF
NA	TRBV6-5	NA	TRBJ1-5	TGTGCCAGCAGTTCCCAGTTAAATCAGCCCCAGCATTTT	CASSSQLNQPQHF
NA	TRBV11-1	NA	TRBJ2-7	TGTGCCAGCAGCGGTGACAGAGCCTACGAGCAGTACTTC	CASSGDRAYEQYF
TRBD2	TRBV2	NA	TRBJ2-3	TGTGCCAGCAGTGATTGGCGGGGGGGCACAGATACGCAGTATTTT	CASSDWRGGTDTQYF
NA	TRBV11-1	once	TRBJ2-1	TGTGCCAGCAGCTTAGCGCCAGACAGGGAGGATGAGCAGTTCTTC	CASSLAPDREDEQFF
NA	TRBV4-1	NA	TRBJ1-1	TGCGCCAGCAGCCAAGAAGTAGTTTCGGGGACTGAAGCTTTCTTT	CASSQEVVSGTEAFF
NA	TRBV9	NA	TRBJ1-1	TGTGCCAGCAGCCAGACTGCGAACACTGAAGCTTTCTTT	CASSQTANTEAFF
NA	TRBV4-2	few	TRBJ1-4	TGTGCCAGCAGCCAAGAAAGGAGTGTCAATGAAAAACTGTTTTTT	CASSQERSVNEKLFF
TRBD2	TRBV16	NA	TRBJ2-5	TGTGCCAGCAGCCGGGGGACTAGCGGGGATGAGACCCAGTACTTC	CASSRGTSGDETQYF
NA	TRBV11-2	NA	TRBJ1-2	TGTGCCAGCAGCTTAGATAGAAGAGCTAACTATGGCTACACCTTC	CASSLDRRANYGYTF
TRBD2	TRBV9	NA	TRBJ2-5	TGTGCCAGCAGCACCGGACTAGCGGTACACCAAGAGACCCAGTACTTC	CASSTGLAVHQETQYF
NA	TRBV29-1	NA	TRBJ2-5	TGCAGCGTTGAAGTCACCGGGGGACACCAAGAGACCCAGTACTTC	CSVEVTGGHQETQYF
NA	TRBV25-1	NA	TRBJ2-7	TGTGCCAGCAGTGATCCCGGTAACCCCTACGAGCAGTACTTC	CASSDPGNPYEQYF
TRBD1	TRBV9	NA	TRBJ2-5	TGTGCCAGCAGCGTAGCGCCGACAGGGGAGACCCAGTACTTC	CASSVAPTGETQYF
NA	TRBV19	few	TRBJ1-2	TGTGCCAGTAGTATAGAAAGGACAGATCCCCGATTGACCACTAACTATGGCTACACCTTC	CASSIERTDPRLTTNYGYTF
NA	TRBV21-1	NA	TRBJ2-7	TGTGCCAGCAGCAAAGGGGCGGCTAGCGGGGGCTACGAGCAGTACTTC	CASSKGAASGGYEQYF
NA	TRBV21-1	NA	TRBJ1-4	TGTGCCAGCAGCGATACTCGACAGGCAAATGAAAAACTGTTTTTT	CASSDTRQANEKLFF
TRBD1	TRBV19	NA	TRBJ2-7	TGTGCCAGTAGCCTGGGACAGCCTTACGAGCAGTACTTC	CASSLGQPYEQYF
NA	TRBV21-1	NA	TRBJ1-5	TGTGCCAGCAGCAAAAGGGTCCGGGACAGGGGACCTGCTAGCAATCAGCCCCAGCATTTT	CASSKRVRDRGPASNQPQHF
NA	TRBV6-4	few	TRBJ2-1	TGTGCCAGCAGCCTAGGAGGCTCCTACAATGAGCAGTTCTTC	CASSLGGSYNEQFF
TRBD2	TRBV5-1	NA	TRBJ2-3	TGCGCCAGCAGCTTGACGGCGGGAGGGTCGGGGAATACGCAGTATTTT	CASSLTAGGSGNTQYF
TRBD2	TRBV19	NA	TRBJ2-7	TGTGCCAGTAGTCCAACCAGGAGGACTAGCGGCTCCTACGAGCAGTACTTC	CASSPTRRTSGSYEQYF
NA	TRBV4-1	NA	TRBJ1-1	TGCGCCAGCAGCCAAGGAACGCCAGAGGGCACTGAAGCTTTCTTT	CASSQGTPEGTEAFF
TRBD1	TRBV15	NA	TRBJ1-2	TGTGCCACCAGCAGAGATAGGACAGGGGGGACCTATGGCTACACCTTC	CATSRDRTGGTYGYTF
TRBD2	TRBV7-2	NA	TRBJ2-1	TGTGCCAGCAGTGAAACTAGCGGGAGGCCCTACAATGAGCAGTTCTTC	CASSETSGRPYNEQFF
TRBD1	TRBV6-5	few	TRBJ1-2	TGTGCCAGCACCCCCGCGACAGGGGTCTATGGCTACACCTTC	CASTPATGVYGYTF
TRBD2	TRBV7-2	NA	TRBJ2-3	TGTGCCAGCAGCAGGGGACTAGCGGGAGGCAAGACAGATACGCAGTATTTT	CASSRGLAGGKTDTQYF
NA	TRBV5-6	NA	TRBJ2-7	TGTGCCAGCAGCTTGGCCGGGACACAATCCTACGAGCAGTACTTC	CASSLAGTQSYEQYF
NA	TRBV19	NA	TRBJ1-5	TGTGCCAGTAGTATGCGGGGGGCTAGCAATCAGCCCCAGCATTTT	CASSMRGASNQPQHF
TRBD2	TRBV27	NA	TRBJ2-5	TGTGCCAGCAATCCCGGAGGAGCGGGGGGGGTCGAGACCCAGTACTTC	CASNPGGAGGVETQYF
TRBD1	TRBV28	NA	TRBJ2-1	TGTGCCAGCAGTTCCCCCGGGACAGGGTACTACAATGAGCAGTTCTTC	CASSSPGTGYYNEQFF
TRBD1	TRBV28	NA	TRBJ2-5	TGTGCCAGCAGTTTTGGGGGACAGGGTTACGGGACCCAGTACTTC	CASSFGGQGYGTQYF
NA	TRBV28	NA	TRBJ2-7	TGTGCCAGCACGGGGCGGGGGCGCGAGCAGTACTTC	CASTGRGREQYF
NA	TRBV6-4	NA	TRBJ2-1	TGTGCCAGCAGCGTACTTGCGGCGGCCTCCTACAATGAGCAGTTCTTC	CASSVLAAASYNEQFF